This record looks at one T cell receptor beta chain sequence and its context. Its antigen is unknown. There are no base qualities to consult, and no much larger clone falls within one base. Enrolling through a virtual design, the prospective study's participants ranged in age from about 18 to 100 years and lived across around 25 United States geographic areas. Cohort assignment in the prospective study relied on participant-reported clinical history from a screening survey and a study questionnaire. Recovered participants in ImmuneRACE Cohort 3 were defined by two consecutive negative NP/OP PCR tests, clearance by a healthcare professional, or resolution of symptoms. Each participant in the prospective study had whole blood, serum and a nasopharyngeal or oropharyngeal swab collected by mobile phlebotomists. Over a roughly two-month period, participants in the prospective study had the option of providing additional blood draws and questionnaires. Before DNA extraction, prospective study blood samples were shipped either frozen or at room temperature.

The record originates from a study of blood T cell repertoires in COVID-19 (dated by TCRdb to 2020 to 2022). Regarding the study in general: Samples covering the acute and convalescent phases of COVID-19 were provided by collaborators in the United States, Italy and Spain. The material from the prospective study consisted of cDNA or gDNA derived from T cells, B-cell-depleted T cells, or PBMCs. The dataset comprised deeply sampled blood TCRbeta repertoires from subjects exposed to, actively infected with, or recovered from COVID-19. The repertoires were made available in a free public database intended to serve as a resource for research on the immune response to SARS-CoV-2. Samples came from the ongoing ImmuneRACE study (first 160 participants) plus 1,254 subjects from 6 global collaborators. The sample metadata nearly always contained a de-identified subject ID, COVID-19 status, age in years and sex. Where HLA class I and class II types were available, the types were taken from metadata supplied by the sample provider, not from assay-based typing. General study outcomes and caveats: Clinical and demographic metadata were provided uncurated, with the amount varying by source and participant.

TCRbeta CDR3 regions were amplified from genomic DNA by means of the immunoSEQ Assay, a bias-controlled multiplex PCR. In the authors' own workflow: The number of nucleated cells in each sample was estimated by amplification of reference gene primers within the assay. To quantify the absolute abundance of each unique TCRbeta CDR3 rearrangement, sequence reads were collapsed and filtered. For each sample, productive Simpson clonality was calculated by taking the square root of Simpson's diversity index across productive rearrangements. Here the immuneACCESS table is served through TCRdb, limited to in-frame sequences with V and J called. Missing clones are a known gap in these copies; in checked studies unresolved V genes cover under half, and the rest lacks a known reason. That table furnishes V, J and clone size, whereas the DNA furnished D and trimming. Present in this sample are roughly 300,000 clones, around nine tenths of which were seen just once. The ten largest account for approximately 5.2% of the sample.

V loses 0 bases of germline sequence and J loses 7 bases, and the interval between the two ends is 15 bases. The germline V gene (reference sequence) yields SEHNR for CDR1 and FQNEAQ for CDR2. The cysteine opens and the phenylalanine closes a CDR3 of 15 amino acids. Only the CDR3 DNA is retained, 45 bases long and in frame from the first base. The sequence is built from TRBV7-9 and TRBJ1-2; the D gene identity is not certain. This clonotype originated in a woman in her thirties who had recovered from COVID-19. The material sequenced was PBMCs or T cells enriched from blood (not recorded which). This receptor carries the CDR3 CASSLAPLETLGYTF. The nucleotides read TGTGCCAGCAGCTTAGCTCCCCTTGAAACTCTTGGCTACACCTTC.